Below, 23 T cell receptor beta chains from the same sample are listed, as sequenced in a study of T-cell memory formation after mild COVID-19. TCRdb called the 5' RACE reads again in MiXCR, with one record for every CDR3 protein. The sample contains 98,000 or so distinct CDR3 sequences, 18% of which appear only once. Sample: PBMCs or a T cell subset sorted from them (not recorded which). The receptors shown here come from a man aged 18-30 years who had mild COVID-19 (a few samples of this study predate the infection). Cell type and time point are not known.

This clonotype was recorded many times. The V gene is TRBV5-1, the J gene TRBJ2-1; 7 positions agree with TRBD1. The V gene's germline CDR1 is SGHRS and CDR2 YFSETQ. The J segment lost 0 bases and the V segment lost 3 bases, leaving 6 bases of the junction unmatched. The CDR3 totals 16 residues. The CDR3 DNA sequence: TGCGCCAGCAGCTCGAGGGGGCAGAGCTCCTACAATGAGCAGTTCTTC. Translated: CASSSRGQSSYNEQFF.

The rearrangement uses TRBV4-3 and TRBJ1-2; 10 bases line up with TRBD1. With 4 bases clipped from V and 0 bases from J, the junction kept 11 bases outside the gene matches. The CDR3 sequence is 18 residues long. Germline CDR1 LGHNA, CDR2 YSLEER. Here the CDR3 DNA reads TGCGCCAGCAGCCTCCGGGGGACAGGGGCCTTGACTAACTATGGCTACACCTTC. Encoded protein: CASSLRGTGALTNYGYTF.

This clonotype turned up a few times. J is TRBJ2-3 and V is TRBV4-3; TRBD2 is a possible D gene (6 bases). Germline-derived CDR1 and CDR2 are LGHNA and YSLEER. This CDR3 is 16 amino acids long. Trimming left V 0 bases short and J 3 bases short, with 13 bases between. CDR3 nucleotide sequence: TGCGCCAGCAGCCAAGATAGGAGGGGTACAACAGATACGCAGTATTTT. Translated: CASSQDRRGTTDTQYF.

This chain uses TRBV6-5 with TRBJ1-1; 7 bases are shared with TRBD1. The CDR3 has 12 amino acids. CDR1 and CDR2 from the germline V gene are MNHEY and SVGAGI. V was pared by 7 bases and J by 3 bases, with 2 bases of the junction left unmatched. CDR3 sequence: CASTDRDTEAFF. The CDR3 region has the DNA TGTGCCAGCACTGACAGGGACACTGAAGCTTTCTTT.

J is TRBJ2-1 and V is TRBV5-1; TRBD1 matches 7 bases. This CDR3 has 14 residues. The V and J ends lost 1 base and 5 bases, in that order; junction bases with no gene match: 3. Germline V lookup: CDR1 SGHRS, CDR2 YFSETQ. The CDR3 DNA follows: TGCGCCAGCAGCTTGCAACAGGGGAACAATGAGCAGTTCTTC. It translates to CASSLQQGNNEQFF.

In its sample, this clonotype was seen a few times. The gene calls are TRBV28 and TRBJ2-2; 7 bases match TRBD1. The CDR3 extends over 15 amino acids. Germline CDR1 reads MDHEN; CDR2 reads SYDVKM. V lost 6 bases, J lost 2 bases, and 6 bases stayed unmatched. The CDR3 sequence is CASSPDRANTGELFF. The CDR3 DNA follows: TGTGCCAGCAGCCCCGACAGGGCAAACACCGGGGAGCTGTTTTTT.

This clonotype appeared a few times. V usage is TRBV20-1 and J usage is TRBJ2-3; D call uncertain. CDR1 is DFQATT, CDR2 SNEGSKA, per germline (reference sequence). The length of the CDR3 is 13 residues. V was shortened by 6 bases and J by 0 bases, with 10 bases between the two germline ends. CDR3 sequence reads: CSAPYDSTDTQYF. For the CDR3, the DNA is TGCAGTGCCCCTTATGATAGCACAGATACGCAGTATTTT.

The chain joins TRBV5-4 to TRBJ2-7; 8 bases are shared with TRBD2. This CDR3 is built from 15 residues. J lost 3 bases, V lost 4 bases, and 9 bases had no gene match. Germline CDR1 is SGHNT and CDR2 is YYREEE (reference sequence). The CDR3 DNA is TGTGCCAGCAGCCCGCCGGGGGGGGGGCACTACGAGCAGTACTTC. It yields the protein CASSPPGGGHYEQYF.

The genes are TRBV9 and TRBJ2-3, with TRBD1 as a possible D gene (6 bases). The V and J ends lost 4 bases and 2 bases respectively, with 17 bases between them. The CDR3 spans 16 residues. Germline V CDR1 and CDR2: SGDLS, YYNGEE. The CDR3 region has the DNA TGTGCCAGCAGCCGTTCTGGGGGCCGCAACACAGATACGCAGTATTTT. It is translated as CASSRSGGRNTDTQYF.

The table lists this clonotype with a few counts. The CDR3 here is CSYRDRVGIDEAFF. The CDR3 region has the DNA TGCAGCTACCGGGACAGGGTGGGTATAGATGAAGCTTTCTTT. The chain joins TRBV20-1 to TRBJ1-1, with 9 positions matching TRBD1. Germline assignment: CDR1 DFQATT and CDR2 SNEGSKA (reference sequence). The CDR3 is made up of 14 amino acids.

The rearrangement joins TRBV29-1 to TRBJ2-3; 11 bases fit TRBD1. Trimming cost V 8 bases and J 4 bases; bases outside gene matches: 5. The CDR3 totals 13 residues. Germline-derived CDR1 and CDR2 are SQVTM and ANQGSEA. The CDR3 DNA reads TGCAGCTCCGGACAGGGGGCATCAGATACGCAGTATTTT. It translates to CSSGQGASDTQYF.

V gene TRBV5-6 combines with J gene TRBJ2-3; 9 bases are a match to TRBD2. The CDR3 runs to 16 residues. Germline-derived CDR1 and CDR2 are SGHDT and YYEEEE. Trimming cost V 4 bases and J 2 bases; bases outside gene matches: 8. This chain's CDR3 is CASSLRLAGTTDTQYF. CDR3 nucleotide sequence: TGTGCCAGCAGCCTGAGGCTAGCGGGGACCACAGATACGCAGTATTTT.

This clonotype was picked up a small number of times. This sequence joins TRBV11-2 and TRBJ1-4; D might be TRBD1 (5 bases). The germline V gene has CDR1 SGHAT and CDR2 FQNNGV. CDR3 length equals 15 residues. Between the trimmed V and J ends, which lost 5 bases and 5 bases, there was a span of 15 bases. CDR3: CASSQTGPINEKLFF. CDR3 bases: TGTGCCAGCAGCCAGACGGGACCTATAAATGAAAAACTGTTTTTT.

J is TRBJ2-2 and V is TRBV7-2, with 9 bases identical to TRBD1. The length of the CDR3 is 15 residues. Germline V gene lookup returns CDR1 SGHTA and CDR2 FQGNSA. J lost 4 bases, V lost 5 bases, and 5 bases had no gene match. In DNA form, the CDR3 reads TGTGCCAGCAGCCCCGGGACAGGGTTCACCGGGGAGCTGTTTTTT. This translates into CASSPGTGFTGELFF.

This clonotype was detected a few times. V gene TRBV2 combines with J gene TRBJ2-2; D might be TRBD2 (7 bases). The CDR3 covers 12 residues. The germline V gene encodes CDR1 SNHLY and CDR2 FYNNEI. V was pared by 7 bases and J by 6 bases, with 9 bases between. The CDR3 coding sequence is TGTGCCAGCATGCGGGGGCCCGGGGAGCTGTTTTTT. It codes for CASMRGPGELFF. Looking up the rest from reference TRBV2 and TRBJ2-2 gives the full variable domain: EPEVTQTPSHQVTQMGQEVILRCVPISNHLYFYWYRQILGQKVEFLVSFYNNEISEKSEIFDDQFSVERPDGSNFTLKIRSTKLEDSAMYFCASMRGPGELFFGEGSRLTVL.

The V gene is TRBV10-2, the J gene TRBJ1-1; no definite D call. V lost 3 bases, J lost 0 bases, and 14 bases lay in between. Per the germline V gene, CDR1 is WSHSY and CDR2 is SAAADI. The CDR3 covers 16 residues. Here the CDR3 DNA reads TGCGCCAGCAGTGATATAGGCCGGGGAATGAACACTGAAGCTTTCTTT. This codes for CASSDIGRGMNTEAFF.

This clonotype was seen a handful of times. CDR3 in DNA: TGCGCCAGCAGCCAACAGGGGCAAACTGAAGCTTTCTTT. It specifies CASSQQGQTEAFF. The V call is TRBV5-1, the J call TRBJ1-1; 7 bases fit TRBD1. V was pared by 4 bases and J by 5 bases, with 5 bases of the junction left unmatched. CDR3 length equals 13 residues. CDR1 is SGHRS and CDR2 is YFSETQ in the germline V gene.

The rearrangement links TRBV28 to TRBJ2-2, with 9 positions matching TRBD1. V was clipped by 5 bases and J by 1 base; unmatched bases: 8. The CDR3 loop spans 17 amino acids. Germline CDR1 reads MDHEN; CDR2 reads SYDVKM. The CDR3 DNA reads TGTGCCAGCAGTCACCGGGGGACAGGGTGGAACACCGGGGAGCTGTTTTTT. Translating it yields CASSHRGTGWNTGELFF.

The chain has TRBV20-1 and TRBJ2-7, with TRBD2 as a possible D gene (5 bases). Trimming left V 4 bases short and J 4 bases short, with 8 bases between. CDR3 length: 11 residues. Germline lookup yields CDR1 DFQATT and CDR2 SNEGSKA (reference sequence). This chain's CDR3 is CSAIRGYEQYV. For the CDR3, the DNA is TGCAGTGCTATTCGCGGGTACGAGCAGTACGTC.

The CDR3 spells CASSPRNTGELFF. DNA of the CDR3: TGTGCCAGCAGCCCAAGAAACACCGGGGAGCTGTTTTTT. The J gene is TRBJ2-2, the V gene TRBV7-2; D gene ambiguous. The CDR3 extends over 13 amino acids. CDR1 is SGHTA and CDR2 is FQGNSA in the germline V gene. Deletions cut 5 bases from V and 2 bases from J, with 6 bases between. Together with reference TRBV7-2 and TRBJ2-2, the CDR3 gives the full variable domain: GAGVSQSPSNKVTEKGKDVELRCDPISGHTALYWYRQSLGQGLEFLIYFQGNSAPDKSGLPSDRFSAERTGGSVSTLTIQRTQQEDSAVYLCASSPRNTGELFFGEGSRLTVL.

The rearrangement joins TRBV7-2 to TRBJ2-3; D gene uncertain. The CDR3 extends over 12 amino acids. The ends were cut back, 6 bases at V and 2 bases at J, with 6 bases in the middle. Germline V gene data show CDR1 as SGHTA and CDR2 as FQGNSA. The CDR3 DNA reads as TGTGCCAGCAGTTTCGTCACAGATACGCAGTATTTT. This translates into CASSFVTDTQYF.

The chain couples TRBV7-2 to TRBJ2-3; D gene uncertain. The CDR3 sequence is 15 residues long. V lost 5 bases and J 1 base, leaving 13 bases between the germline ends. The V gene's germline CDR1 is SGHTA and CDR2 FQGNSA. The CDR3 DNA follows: TGTGCCAGCAGCCAAAATCTAGGAGGCACAGATACGCAGTATTTT. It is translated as CASSQNLGGTDTQYF.

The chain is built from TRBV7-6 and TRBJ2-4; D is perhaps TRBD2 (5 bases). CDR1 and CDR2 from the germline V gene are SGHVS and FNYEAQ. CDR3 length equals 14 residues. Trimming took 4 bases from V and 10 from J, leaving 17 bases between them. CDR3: CASSSTSLPGIQYF. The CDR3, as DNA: TGTGCCAGCAGCTCTACCAGTCTTCCGGGGATTCAGTACTTC.